The rows below give T cell receptor beta chains drawn from one sample of a study of human thymus T cells. Some clones are missing from TCRdb's copy, which holds only in-frame ones; the method was immunoSEQ multiplex PCR. The sample carries 75,000 to 90,000 clones, about 96% recorded once. The specimen sequenced was thymus tissue. The receptor set was obtained from a boy under two years old with a congenital heart defect but otherwise immunologically healthy. CDR3s leave out the opening cysteine and the closing phenylalanine or tryptophan.

J gene: TRBJ1-4; V gene: TRBV5-1; CDR3 protein: ASSLQGNEKLF
J gene: TRBJ2-7; V gene: TRBV4-1; CDR3 protein: ASSQVWGLPQGLYEQY
J gene: TRBJ2-3; V gene: TRBV4-2; CDR3 protein: ASSQDQVGGRHTDTQY
J gene: TRBJ1-4; V gene: TRBV11-3; CDR3 protein: ASSHIRWQGGEKLF
J gene: TRBJ2-5; V gene: TRBV7-8; CDR3 protein: ASSPLARFRETQY
J gene: TRBJ2-7; V gene: TRBV7-6; CDR3 protein: ASSFGRSYEQY
J gene: TRBJ1-2; V gene: TRBV6-4; CDR3 protein: ASSDGIGGVGGYT
J gene: TRBJ2-1; V gene: TRBV6-4; CDR3 protein: ASGPPGSSYNEQF
J gene: TRBJ1-4; V gene: TRBV5-5; CDR3 protein: ASSLKVDATNEKLF
J gene: TRBJ2-5; V gene: TRBV6-6; CDR3 protein: ASSPGGWETQY
J gene: TRBJ2-7; V gene: TRBV9; CDR3 protein: ASSVAGHPLYEQY
J gene: TRBJ1-2; V gene: TRBV9; CDR3 protein: ASSVGRGLRDYGYT
J gene: TRBJ1-2; V gene: TRBV4-1; CDR3 protein: ASSQAEKTVGINGYT
J gene: TRBJ2-5; V gene: TRBV4-3; CDR3 protein: ASSHRTLGDLQETQY
J gene: TRBJ1-2; V gene: TRBV5-6; CDR3 protein: ASTRRGWDRGLGSGYT
J gene: TRBJ2-7; V gene: TRBV11-3; CDR3 protein: ASSLSSGHEQY
J gene: TRBJ2-5; V gene: TRBV6-5; CDR3 protein: ASRLGGGLSGTQY
J gene: TRBJ2-1; V gene: TRBV5-6; CDR3 protein: ASSFRTGF
J gene: TRBJ1-4; V gene: TRBV30; CDR3 protein: AWTWAPEDEKLF
J gene: TRBJ2-2; V gene: TRBV4-3; CDR3 protein: ASSQVRGAGRGTGELF
J gene: TRBJ1-2; V gene: TRBV29-1; CDR3 protein: SVPPGQGRNYGYT
J gene: TRBJ1-2; V gene: TRBV9; CDR3 protein: ASSALGKYGYT
J gene: TRBJ2-7; V gene: TRBV20-1; CDR3 protein: SADGTTEQY
J gene: TRBJ1-2; V gene: TRBV27; CDR3 protein: ASSTLIASVGAYGYT
J gene: TRBJ2-3; V gene: TRBV27; CDR3 protein: ASRRRLSHTDTQY
J gene: TRBJ2-1; V gene: TRBV11-2; CDR3 protein: ASSLGVTGGHNEQF
J gene: TRBJ1-2; V gene: TRBV5-3; CDR3 protein: ARSTGGFYGYT
J gene: TRBJ1-4; V gene: TRBV6-1; CDR3 protein: ASSRDTKETEKLF
J gene: TRBJ2-2; V gene: TRBV19; CDR3 protein: ASSTGRASTNTGELF
J gene: TRBJ2-7; V gene: TRBV5-7; CDR3 protein: ASSRPGTSPYEQY
J gene: TRBJ2-7; V gene: TRBV27; CDR3 protein: ASSPTGVLYEQY